This T cell receptor beta chain came from a study of blood T cell repertoires in COVID-19. Study-wide background: Specimens from acute and convalescent COVID-19 originated in the United States, Italy and Spain. T cells, B-cell-depleted T cells, or PBMCs supplied cDNA or gDNA.

How the authors handled the data: Amplifying reference gene primers gave estimates of nucleated cell counts. Sequencing used immunoSEQ multiplex PCR; TCRdb keeps in-frame clones, though not all of them. V and J calls and clone size are given by that table; D and trimming were obtained from the DNA. The sample includes hundreds of thousands of clones, roughly 87% seen only once; the top ten take around 9.3%. V lost 8 bases and J 1 base, leaving 18 bases between the germline ends. Per germline, CDR1 MDHEN and CDR2 SYDVKM. CDR3 length: 15 amino acids. Recovery among Cohort 3 donors was established by two negative PCRs, clearance, or symptom resolution.

V and J are TRBV28 and TRBJ2-7; D is perhaps TRBD1 (5 bases). The sequence was obtained from a woman aged 18-29 years who had recovered from COVID-19. Sequenced: PBMCs or T cells enriched from blood (not recorded which). CDR3 amino acids: CASLQGPIQSYEQYF. DNA for the CDR3: TGTGCCAGCCTTCAGGGCCCAATACAATCCTACGAGCAGTACTTC. Together with reference TRBV28 and TRBJ2-7, the CDR3 gives the full variable domain: DVKVTQSSRYLVKRTGEKVFLECVQDMDHENMFWYRQDPGLGLRLIYFSYDVKMKEKGDIPEGYSVSREKKERFSLILESASTNQTSMYLCASLQGPIQSYEQYFGPGTRLTVT.